Listed here are 25 T cell receptor beta chains from one sample, sequenced in a study of blood T cell repertoires in COVID-19. Generated by immunoSEQ multiplex PCR, the TCRdb table keeps only in-frame clones and is missing some. Among about 280,000 clones listed, about four fifths were seen once. Input material: peripheral blood. These receptors were collected from a woman in her forties or fifties who had recovered from COVID-19.

This clone came up once. The J gene is TRBJ1-2, the V gene TRBV7-2, with 7 nucleotides matching TRBD1. Germline CDR1 SGHTA, CDR2 FQGNSA. CDR3 length equals 16 residues. The V and J ends lost 3 bases and 4 bases, in that order; junction bases with no gene match: 11. DNA of the CDR3: TGTGCCAGCAGCTTCATCGACAGGGCGCCTGGCTATGGCTACACCTTC. Protein sequence: CASSFIDRAPGYGYTF.

The chain joins TRBV5-1 to TRBJ2-2, with 8 nucleotides matching TRBD1. The CDR3 has 16 residues. V lost 0 bases to trimming and J lost 6 bases; unmatched junction nucleotides: 7. In germline, CDR1 is SGHRS, CDR2 YFSETQ. The CDR3 DNA is TGCGCCAGCAGCTTGGACACAGGGGGTCTTTCCGGGGAGCTGTTTTTT. Amino acids: CASSLDTGGLSGELFF.

The chain employs TRBV5-1 and TRBJ1-4; 8 bases match TRBD1. The CDR3 has 14 residues. The junction had 2 bases not matched to a gene; V was cut back by 3 bases and J by 4 bases. CDR1 and CDR2 from the germline V gene are SGHRS and YFSETQ. The CDR3 sequence is CASSSGQDNEKLFF. In DNA, the CDR3 is TGCGCCAGCAGCTCGGGACAGGATAATGAAAAACTGTTTTTT. Full variable domain (remainder filled in from reference TRBV5-1 and TRBJ1-4): KAGVTQTPRYLIKTRGQQVTLSCSPISGHRSVSWYQQTPGQGLQFLFEYFSETQRNKGNFPGRFSGRQFSNSRSEMNVSTLELGDSALYLCASSSGQDNEKLFFGSGTQLSVL.

The CDR3 sequence is CASSAGQGNGYTF. The CDR3, as DNA: TGTGCCAGCAGCGCCGGGCAGGGTAATGGCTACACCTTC. V gene TRBV7-9 combines with J gene TRBJ1-2, with D possibly being TRBD1 (5 bases). Trimming took off 5 bases at V and 6 bases at J, with 13 bases between the two ends. This CDR3 has 13 amino acids. Germline CDR1 and CDR2: SEHNR and FQNEAQ (reference sequence).

The CDR3 DNA follows: TGCGCCAGCAGCCCCAGCGGGGTCTCCTACAATGAGCAGTTCTTC. This sequence encodes CASSPSGVSYNEQFF. The chain links TRBV4-3 to TRBJ2-1; TRBD2 aligns across 7 bases. From germline, CDR1 is LGHNA and CDR2 YSLEER. This CDR3 contains 15 residues. V was pared by 4 bases and J by 0 bases, with 3 bases of the junction left unmatched.

This chain connects TRBV3-1 (or the pseudogene TRBV3-2) to TRBJ2-7; no clear D. V was clipped by 2 bases and J by 6 bases, with 14 bases between them. The germline gives CDR1 LGHDT, CDR2 YNNKEL (reference sequence). The CDR3 runs 14 residues. In DNA form, the CDR3 reads TGTGCCAGCAGCCAAAGAGACAACGCACCCGAGCAGTACTTC. This gives the protein CASSQRDNAPEQYF.

This chain links TRBV6-5 with TRBJ2-3, with TRBD2 matching 7 bases. This CDR3 has 14 residues. The germline gives CDR1 MNHEY, CDR2 SVGAGI. J lost 5 bases, V lost 3 bases, and 5 bases had no gene match. The CDR3 nucleotides are TGTGCCAGCAGTTATGCGGGAGTAAAAGATACGCAGTATTTT. It is translated as CASSYAGVKDTQYF.

The V call is TRBV9, the J call TRBJ1-3; D call uncertain. Germline CDR1 is SGDLS and CDR2 is YYNGEE. The CDR3 loop spans 17 amino acids. V lost 2 bases to trimming and J lost 4 bases, with 19 bases between them. CDR3 DNA sequence: TGTGCCAGCAGCGTCAGCCCCGCACGGGAGTCCGGAAACACCATATATTTT. Its translation is CASSVSPARESGNTIYF. The entire variable domain, with the rest obtained from reference TRBV9 and TRBJ1-3, is as follows: DSGVTQTPKHLITATGQRVTLRCSPRSGDLSVYWYQQSLDQGLQFLIQYYNGEERAKGNILERFSAQQFPDLHSELNLSSLELGDSALYFCASSVSPARESGNTIYFGEGSWLTVV.

The J gene is TRBJ2-5, the V gene TRBV28, with 14 positions matching TRBD2. V shed 6 bases and J 7 bases; nucleotides not matched to a gene: 4. CDR3 length equals 14 residues. Germline CDR1 reads MDHEN; CDR2 reads SYDVKM. In nucleotides, the CDR3 is TGTGCCAGCAGGCGAGGACTAGCGGGGGGGACCCAGTACTTC. This translates into CASRRGLAGGTQYF.

The rearrangement uses TRBV7-9 and TRBJ1-2; perhaps TRBD1 as D (5 bases). Trimming left V 3 bases short and J 1 base short, with 9 bases between. Germline CDR1 reads SEHNR; CDR2 reads FQNEAQ (reference sequence). The CDR3 contains 14 residues. DNA for the CDR3: TGTGCCAGCAGCTTCGGCGGGGGTAACTATGGCTACACCTTC. This encodes CASSFGGGNYGYTF.

In its sample, this clone was seen a few times. CDR3 in DNA: TGTGCCAGCAGTATTCAGAACACTGAAGCTTTCTTT. This gives the protein CASSIQNTEAFF. This chain connects TRBV6-5 to TRBJ1-1; no clear D. Germline CDR1 is MNHEY and CDR2 is SVGAGI. CDR3 size: 12 residues. V lost 5 bases to trimming and J lost 1 base, with 5 bases between them.

Regarding this clone: One end of the junction varies from germline; a read error may be responsible. The chain combines TRBV6-2 or TRBV6-3 with TRBJ2-3; D is possibly TRBD1 (6 bases). The CDR3 is made up of 17 amino acids. Germline V gene data show CDR1 as MNHEY and CDR2 as SVGEGT. CDR3: CASSYSLLGTSRDTQYF. Here the CDR3 DNA reads TGTGCCAGCAGTTACTCCCTACTAGGGACAAGCAGAGATACGCAGTATTTT.

The V call is TRBV5-4, the J call TRBJ1-3; 7 nucleotides match TRBD1. The CDR3 has 14 residues. The V gene's germline CDR1 is SGHNT and CDR2 YYREEE (reference sequence). With V trimmed by 3 bases and J by 3 bases, 3 bases remained unmatched. The CDR3 sequence: CASSSQGIGNTIYF. The CDR3 DNA reads as TGTGCCAGCAGCTCACAGGGGATTGGAAACACCATATATTTT. The whole variable domain, remainder taken from reference TRBV5-4 and TRBJ1-3, is ETGVTQSPTHLIKTRGQQVTLRCSSQSGHNTVSWYQQALGQGPQFIFQYYREEENGRGNFPPRFSGLQFPNYSSELNVNALELDDSALYLCASSSQGIGNTIYFGEGSWLTVV.

The J gene is TRBJ2-7, the V gene TRBV27; 10 bases align to TRBD2. The ends lost 4 bases at V and 5 bases at J; junction bases unmatched: 5. The CDR3 covers 14 residues. CDR1 is MNHEY and CDR2 is SMNVEV in the germline V gene (reference sequence). In nucleotides, the CDR3 is TGTGCCAGCAGTTCGAGACTAGCGGGCCACGAGCAGTACTTC. This encodes CASSSRLAGHEQYF.

The chain joins TRBV30 to TRBJ1-1; 7 bases agree with TRBD1. In germline, CDR1 is GTSNPN, CDR2 SVGIG (reference sequence). The CDR3 sequence is 12 residues long. Trimming cost V 5 bases and J 5 bases; bases outside gene matches: 5. As DNA, the CDR3 is TGTGCCTGGGATAGGGGGCGGACTGAAGCTTTCTTT. This codes for CAWDRGRTEAFF.

This clone came up a few times. This rearrangement joins TRBV11-2 to TRBJ2-7, with 10 nucleotides matching TRBD1. The junction had 9 bases not matched to a gene; V was cut back by 3 bases and J by 7 bases. The CDR3 length is 15 residues. Germline V lookup: CDR1 SGHAT, CDR2 FQNNGV. CDR3 amino acids: CASSLGQGTHREQYF. The CDR3 DNA reads as TGTGCCAGCAGCTTGGGACAGGGGACCCATAGAGAGCAGTACTTC.

The CDR3 sequence is CASSWDRAYGYTF. The CDR3 bases are TGTGCCAGCAGCTGGGACAGGGCCTATGGCTACACCTTC. The chain uses TRBV28 and TRBJ1-2; 9 positions match TRBD1. Looked up from germline, CDR1 is MDHEN and CDR2 is SYDVKM. The V and J ends lost 6 bases and 4 bases, in that order; junction bases with no gene match: 3. The CDR3 length is 13 residues.

V and J are TRBV28 and TRBJ2-4; D might be TRBD1 (7 bases). Germline lookup yields CDR1 MDHEN and CDR2 SYDVKM. The V gene lost 5 bases and the J gene lost 0 bases, with 14 bases spanning the gap. This CDR3 comprises 16 residues. CDR3 sequence reads: CASSPPGGLAKNIQYF. The CDR3 coding sequence is TGTGCCAGCAGTCCACCAGGGGGGTTAGCCAAAAACATTCAGTACTTC.

This chain uses TRBV10-3 with TRBJ2-3, with a possible D match to TRBD2 (5 bases). The V gene's germline CDR1 is ENHRY and CDR2 SYGVKD. V lost 7 bases and J 3 bases, leaving 11 bases between the germline ends. The CDR3 consists of 13 residues. The CDR3 DNA is TGTGCCATCATGCGGGCCCAGACAGATACGCAGTATTTT. Its translation: CAIMRAQTDTQYF.

The J gene is TRBJ2-5, the V gene TRBV6-2 or TRBV6-3; TRBD1 might be the D (6 bases). The germline V gene encodes CDR1 MNHEY and CDR2 SVGEGT. V dropped 0 bases and J dropped 3 bases, with 8 bases sitting between them. This CDR3 is built from 14 residues. The CDR3 region is CASSYSGAEETQYF. In DNA, the CDR3 is TGTGCCAGCAGTTACTCGGGGGCCGAAGAGACCCAGTACTTC.

The chain carries TRBV30 and TRBJ2-7; 14 bases match TRBD2. V was clipped by 3 bases and J by 3 bases; unmatched bases: 10. In germline, CDR1 is GTSNPN, CDR2 SVGIG (reference sequence). The CDR3 extends over 17 amino acids. The CDR3 here is CAWSAGTSGSRGYEQYF. DNA for the CDR3: TGTGCCTGGAGCGCCGGGACTAGCGGGAGCAGGGGCTACGAGCAGTACTTC. Full variable domain (rest looked up from reference TRBV30 and TRBJ2-7): SQTIHQWPATLVQPVGSPLSLECTVEGTSNPNLYWYRQAAGRGLQLLFYSVGIGQISSEVPQNLSASRPQDRQFILSSKKLLLSDSGFYLCAWSAGTSGSRGYEQYFGPGTRLTVT.

This clone was recorded only once. The genes are TRBV5-8 and TRBJ1-2; the D gene is possibly TRBD1 (5 bases). Germline V gene lookup returns CDR1 SGHTS and CDR2 YDEGEE. Trimming pared 0 bases from V and 4 bases from J, leaving 13 bases between. The CDR3 covers 15 residues. CDR3 loop: CASSLGGRAFYGYTF. The CDR3 DNA follows: TGTGCCAGCAGCTTGGGCGGCAGGGCTTTCTATGGCTACACCTTC. Complete variable domain (other parts from reference TRBV5-8 and TRBJ1-2): EAGVTQSPTHLIKTRGQQATLRCSPISGHTSVYWYQQALGLGLQFLLWYDEGEERNRGNFPPRFSGRQFPNYSSELNVNALELEDSALYLCASSLGGRAFYGYTFGSGTRLTVV.

This chain uses TRBV15 with TRBJ1-1; no firm D call. With 9 bases removed from V and 1 base from J, the gap between germline ends came to 9 bases. This CDR3 has 12 amino acids. The germline V gene encodes CDR1 LNHNV and CDR2 YYDKDF (reference sequence). CDR3 amino acids: CATTSENTEAFF. The CDR3 region has the DNA TGTGCCACAACCAGCGAGAACACTGAAGCTTTCTTT.

About this clone: A much larger clonotype is one base distant, so this may be a read error. Other nucleotide sequences from this sample produce the same CDR3. The chain carries TRBV4-3 and TRBJ2-3, with TRBD1 identical over 7 bases. Per germline, CDR1 LGHNA and CDR2 YSLEER. The junction had 1 base not matched to a gene; V was cut back by 2 bases and J by 5 bases. CDR3 length: 13 residues. The CDR3 nucleotides are TGCGCCAGCAGCCAAAACAGGGGAGATACGCAGTATTTT. Translation gives CASSQNRGDTQYF.

The rearrangement uses TRBV30 and TRBJ1-1, with D possibly being TRBD1 (5 bases). The V end lost 0 bases, the J end lost 3 bases, and 5 bases lay between the germline ends. Per germline, CDR1 GTSNPN and CDR2 SVGIG (reference sequence). This CDR3 is 12 amino acids long. The CDR3 loop reads CAWSVQDTEAFF. In nucleotides, the CDR3 is TGTGCCTGGAGTGTACAGGACACTGAAGCTTTCTTT.